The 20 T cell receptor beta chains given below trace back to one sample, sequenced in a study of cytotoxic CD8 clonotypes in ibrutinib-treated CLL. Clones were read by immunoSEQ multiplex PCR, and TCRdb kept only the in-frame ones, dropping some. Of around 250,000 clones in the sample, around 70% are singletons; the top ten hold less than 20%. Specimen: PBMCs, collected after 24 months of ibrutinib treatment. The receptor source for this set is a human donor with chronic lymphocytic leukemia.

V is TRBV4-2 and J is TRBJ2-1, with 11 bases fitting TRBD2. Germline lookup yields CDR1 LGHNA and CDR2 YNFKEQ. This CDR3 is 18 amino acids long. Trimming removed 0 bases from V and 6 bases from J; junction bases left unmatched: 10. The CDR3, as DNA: TGTGCCAGCAGCCAAGATGAGACTAGCGGGACCAACAGCAATGAGCAGTTCTTC. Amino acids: CASSQDETSGTNSNEQFF.

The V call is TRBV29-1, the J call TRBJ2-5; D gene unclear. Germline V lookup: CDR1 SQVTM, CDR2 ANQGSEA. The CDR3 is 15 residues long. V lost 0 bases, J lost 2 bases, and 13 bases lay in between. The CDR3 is CSVEEGSWSQETQYF. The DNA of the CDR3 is TGCAGCGTTGAAGAAGGCAGTTGGTCTCAAGAGACCCAGTACTTC.

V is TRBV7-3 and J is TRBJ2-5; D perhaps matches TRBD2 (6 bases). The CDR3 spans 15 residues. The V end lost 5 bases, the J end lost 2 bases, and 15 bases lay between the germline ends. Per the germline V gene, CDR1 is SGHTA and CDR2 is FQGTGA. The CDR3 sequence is CASSPRGRPQETQYF. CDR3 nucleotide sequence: TGTGCCAGCAGCCCCCGGGGGAGACCACAAGAGACCCAGTACTTC.

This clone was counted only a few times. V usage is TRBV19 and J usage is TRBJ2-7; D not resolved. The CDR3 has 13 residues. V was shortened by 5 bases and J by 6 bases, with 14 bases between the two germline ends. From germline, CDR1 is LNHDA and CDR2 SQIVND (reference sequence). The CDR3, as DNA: TGTGCCAGTAGTTTTGTCGCAGAAGGCGAGCAGTACTTC. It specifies CASSFVAEGEQYF. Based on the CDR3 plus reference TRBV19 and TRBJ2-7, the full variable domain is DGGITQSPKYLFRKEGQNVTLSCEQNLNHDAMYWYRQDPGQGLRLIYYSQIVNDFQKGDIAEGYSVSREKKESFPLTVTSAQKNPTAFYLCASSFVAEGEQYFGPGTRLTVT.

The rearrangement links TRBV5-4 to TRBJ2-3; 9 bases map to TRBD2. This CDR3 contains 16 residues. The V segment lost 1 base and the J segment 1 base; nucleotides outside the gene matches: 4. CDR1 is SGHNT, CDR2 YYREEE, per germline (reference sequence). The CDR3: CASSLRLAAGTDTQYF. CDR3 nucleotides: TGTGCCAGCAGCTTGCGACTAGCGGCGGGCACAGATACGCAGTATTTT. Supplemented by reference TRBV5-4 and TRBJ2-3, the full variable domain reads ETGVTQSPTHLIKTRGQQVTLRCSSQSGHNTVSWYQQALGQGPQFIFQYYREEENGRGNFPPRFSGLQFPNYSSELNVNALELDDSALYLCASSLRLAAGTDTQYFGPGTRLTVL.

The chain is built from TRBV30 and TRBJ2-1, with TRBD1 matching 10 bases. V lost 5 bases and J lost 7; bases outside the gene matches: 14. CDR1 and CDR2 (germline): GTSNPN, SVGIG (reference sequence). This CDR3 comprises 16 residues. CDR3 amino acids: CAWARDRGLGGNEQFF. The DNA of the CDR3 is TGTGCCTGGGCCCGGGACAGGGGACTTGGAGGGAATGAGCAGTTCTTC.

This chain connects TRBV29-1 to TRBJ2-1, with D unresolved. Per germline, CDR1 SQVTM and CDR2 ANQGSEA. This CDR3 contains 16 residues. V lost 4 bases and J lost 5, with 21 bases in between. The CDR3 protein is CSVVSVPLYSHNEQFF. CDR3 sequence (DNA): TGCAGCGTTGTATCGGTTCCATTATATTCCCACAATGAGCAGTTCTTC.

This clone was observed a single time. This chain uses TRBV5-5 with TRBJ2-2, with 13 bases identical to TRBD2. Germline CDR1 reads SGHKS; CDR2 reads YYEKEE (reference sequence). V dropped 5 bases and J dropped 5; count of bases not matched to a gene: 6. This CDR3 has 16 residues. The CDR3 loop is CASRPPGLAGTGELFF. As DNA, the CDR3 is TGTGCCAGCAGACCACCGGGACTAGCGGGAACCGGGGAGCTGTTTTTT.

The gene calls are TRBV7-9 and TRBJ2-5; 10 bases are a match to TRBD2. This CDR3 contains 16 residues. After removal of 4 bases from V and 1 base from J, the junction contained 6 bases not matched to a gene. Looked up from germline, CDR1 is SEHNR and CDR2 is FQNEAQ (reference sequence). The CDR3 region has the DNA TGTGCCAGCAGCTCCGGACTAGCGGAGACCCAAGAGACCCAGTACTTC. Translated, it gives CASSSGLAETQETQYF.

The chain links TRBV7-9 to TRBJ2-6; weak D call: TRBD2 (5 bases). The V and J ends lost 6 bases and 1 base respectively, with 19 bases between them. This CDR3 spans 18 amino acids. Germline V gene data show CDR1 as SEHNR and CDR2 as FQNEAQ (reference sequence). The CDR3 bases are TGTGCCAGCAGTCTTAGCCGACCCGGGATGTCTGGGGCCAACGTCCTGACTTTC. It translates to CASSLSRPGMSGANVLTF.

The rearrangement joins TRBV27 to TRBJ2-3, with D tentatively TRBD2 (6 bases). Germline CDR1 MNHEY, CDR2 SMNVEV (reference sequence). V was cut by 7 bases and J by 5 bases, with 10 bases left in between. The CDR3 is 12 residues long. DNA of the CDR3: TGTGCCAGCAAGGGAGGATTAGATACGCAGTATTTT. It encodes CASKGGLDTQYF.

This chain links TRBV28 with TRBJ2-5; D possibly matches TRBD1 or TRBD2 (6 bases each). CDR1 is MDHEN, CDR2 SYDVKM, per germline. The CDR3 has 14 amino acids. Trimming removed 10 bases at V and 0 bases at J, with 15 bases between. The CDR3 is CATVKGGYQETQYF. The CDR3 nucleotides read TGTGCCACCGTCAAAGGGGGGTACCAAGAGACCCAGTACTTC.

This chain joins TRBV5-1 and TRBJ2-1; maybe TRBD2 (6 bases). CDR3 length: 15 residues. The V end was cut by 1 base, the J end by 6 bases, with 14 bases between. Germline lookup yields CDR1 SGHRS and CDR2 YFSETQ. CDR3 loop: CASSLRSGAANEQFF. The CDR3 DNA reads TGCGCCAGCAGCTTGAGGTCGGGAGCGGCCAATGAGCAGTTCTTC.

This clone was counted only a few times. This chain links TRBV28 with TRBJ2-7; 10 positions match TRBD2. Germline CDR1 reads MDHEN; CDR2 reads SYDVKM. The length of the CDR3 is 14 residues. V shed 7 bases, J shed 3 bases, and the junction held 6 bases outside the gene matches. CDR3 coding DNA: TGTGCCAGCATCTCTAGCGGGAGTATCTACGAGCAGTACTTC. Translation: CASISSGSIYEQYF.

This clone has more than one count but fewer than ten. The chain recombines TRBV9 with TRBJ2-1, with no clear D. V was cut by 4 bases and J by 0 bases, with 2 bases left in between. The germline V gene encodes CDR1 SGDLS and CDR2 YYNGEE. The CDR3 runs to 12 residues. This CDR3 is CASSLSYNEQFF. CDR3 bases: TGTGCCAGCAGCCTCTCCTACAATGAGCAGTTCTTC.

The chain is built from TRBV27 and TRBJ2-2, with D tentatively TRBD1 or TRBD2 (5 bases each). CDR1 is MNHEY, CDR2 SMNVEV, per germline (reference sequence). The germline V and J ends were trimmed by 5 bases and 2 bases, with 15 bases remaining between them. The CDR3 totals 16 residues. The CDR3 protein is CASSPLLRGNTGELFF. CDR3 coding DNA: TGTGCCAGCAGTCCCCTTCTCCGGGGCAACACCGGGGAGCTGTTTTTT.

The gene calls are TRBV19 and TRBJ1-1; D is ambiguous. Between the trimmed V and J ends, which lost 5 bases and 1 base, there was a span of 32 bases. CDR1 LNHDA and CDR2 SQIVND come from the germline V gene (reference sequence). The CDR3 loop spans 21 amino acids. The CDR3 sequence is CASSARTGFGQPSTPNTEAFF. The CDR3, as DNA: TGTGCCAGTAGTGCCAGAACGGGTTTTGGGCAGCCCTCTACGCCGAACACTGAAGCTTTCTTT.

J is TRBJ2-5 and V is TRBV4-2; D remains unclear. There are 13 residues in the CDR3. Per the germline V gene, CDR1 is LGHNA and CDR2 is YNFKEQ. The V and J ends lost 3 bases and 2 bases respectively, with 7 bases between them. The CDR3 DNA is TGTGCCAGCAGCCAGCACCGTCAAGAGACCCAGTACTTC. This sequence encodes CASSQHRQETQYF.

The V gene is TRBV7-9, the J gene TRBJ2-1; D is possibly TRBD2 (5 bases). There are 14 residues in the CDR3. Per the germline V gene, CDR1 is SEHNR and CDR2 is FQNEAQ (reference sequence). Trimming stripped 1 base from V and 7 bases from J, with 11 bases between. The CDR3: CASSLGRERNEQFF. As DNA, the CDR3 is TGTGCCAGCAGCTTAGGTAGGGAGAGGAATGAGCAGTTCTTC.

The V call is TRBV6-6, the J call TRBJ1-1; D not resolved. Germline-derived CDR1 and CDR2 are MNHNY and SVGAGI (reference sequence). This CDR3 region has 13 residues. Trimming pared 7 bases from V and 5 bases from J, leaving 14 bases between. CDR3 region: CASTIVEGTEAFF. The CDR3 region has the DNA TGTGCCAGCACCATAGTCGAAGGGACTGAAGCTTTCTTT.